This T cell receptor beta chain originates from a study of CD8+ T cells in alopecia areata. Study details: Treated patients were given 5 to 10 mg oral tofacitinib twice daily. Severity was scored as percentage of affected scalp area in treated patients. Findings of the study overall: Sequencing of scalp samples also includes resident alphabeta T cells from normal skin.

This clone was picked up a small number of times. Antigen specificity is unknown. As for treatment: oral pan-JAK inhibitor, 5-10 mg twice daily. Researchers took lesional scalp punch biopsies and peripheral blood from people who were alopecia areata patients. As the sequencing template, cDNA was produced by extracting RNA and reverse transcribing it. Produced via immunoSEQ multiplex PCR; TCRdb's table is partial and in-frame only. Of 150,000 to 200,000 clones listed, roughly 50% were seen once; the top ten hold roughly a tenth. CDR1 is SQVTM and CDR2 is ANQGSEA in the germline V gene. V lost 7 bases and J lost 5, with 11 bases in between. The CDR3 has 11 amino acids.

The source of this sequence is a human donor with alopecia areata. The sample in question was CD8+ T cells sorted from blood, obtained at week 24, from a patient treated with tofacitinib. The gene calls are TRBV29-1 and TRBJ2-5; perhaps TRBD1 as D (6 bases). CDR3 protein: CSGTGKETQYF. In nucleotides, the CDR3 is TGCAGCGGTACAGGGAAGGAGACCCAGTACTTC. The full variable domain, completed using reference TRBV29-1 and TRBJ2-5, is SAVISQKPSRDICQRGTSLTIQCQVDSQVTMMFWYRQQPGQSLTLIATANQGSEATYESGFVIDKFPISRPNLTFSTLTVSNMSPEDSSIYLCSGTGKETQYFGPGTRLLVL.